This T cell receptor (beta chain) derives from a study of glioma-infiltrating T cells. Findings and caveats of the study: Tissue-blood divergence was below expectation in non-neoplastic patients, above in gliomas.

Remarks on this clonotype: Its antigen is not identified. Just one base apart from a much larger clone, this may be a read error.

Amplification of TCR alpha and beta CDR3 regions from RNA used iRepertoire nested multiplex PCR. Tissue mRNA or PBMC total RNA, roughly 85-450 ng, went into one-step reverse transcription and amplification. TCRdb recomputed calls from the multiplex PCR reads with MiXCR, one row per CDR3 protein. The table lists 100,000 to 150,000 distinct CDR3 sequences, approximately 25% of them singletons. Germline loops: CDR1 ENHRY, CDR2 SYGVKD. Unmatched junction bases numbered 9, after V lost 4 bases and J lost 6 bases. CDR3 length equals 14 residues. The source material was glioma tissue, nonneoplastic brain tissue, or PBMCs (not recorded which). This chain joins TRBV10-3 and TRBJ2-7; 7 bases are shared with TRBD2. This clonotype originated in a human donor with low-grade glioma or glioblastoma, undergoing nonglioma brain surgery, or in good health (not recorded which). The CDR3 nucleotides read TGTGCCATCAGTGGAGCCCTACTAGCGCCCGAGCAGTACTTC. This translates into CAISGALLAPEQYF.